What follows are 20 T cell receptor beta chains derived from one specimen sequenced in a study of identical twins. TCRdb processed the 5' RACE reads anew with MiXCR; each CDR3 protein has one entry. The data hold hundreds of thousands of distinct CDR3 sequences, with less than 7% observed a single time. The specimen sequenced was naive T cells sorted from blood. The receptors derive from a man between 18 and 35 years old in good health.

The rearrangement uses TRBV20-1 and TRBJ2-7, with 11 positions matching TRBD2. Germline V lookup: CDR1 DFQATT, CDR2 SNEGSKA (reference sequence). V shed 4 bases and J 1 base; nucleotides not matched to a gene: 12. This CDR3 region has 17 residues. CDR3 DNA: TGCAGTGCTAATCAACTAGCTTTAGCGGGAGGGTCCTACGAGCAGTACTTC. This codes for CSANQLALAGGSYEQYF.

The chain links TRBV5-1 to TRBJ2-7; D perhaps matches TRBD1 (7 bases). In germline, CDR1 is SGHRS, CDR2 YFSETQ. This CDR3 is 15 amino acids long. Trimming cost V 4 bases and J 3 bases, with 17 bases left between them. The CDR3 DNA is TGCGCCAGCAGCACCCCCCGACAGGGAGGCTACGAGCAGTACTTC. It is translated as CASSTPRQGGYEQYF.

This clonotype was found many times. CDR3 region: CASSQSSSGTNIQYF. CDR3 nucleotide sequence: TGTGCCAGCAGCCAAAGTTCTAGCGGGACGAACATTCAGTACTTC. This chain links TRBV3-1 with TRBJ2-4, with TRBD2 matching 9 bases. The V gene's germline CDR1 is LGHDT and CDR2 YNNKEL (reference sequence). This CDR3 is built from 15 residues. J gave up 7 bases and V 2 bases, and 6 bases lay outside the gene matches.

The sample holds many counts of this clonotype. This chain joins TRBV6-1 and TRBJ1-5, with 7 positions matching TRBD1. This CDR3 spans 15 amino acids. Germline values: CDR1 MNHNS, CDR2 SASEGT. The J segment lost 2 bases and the V segment lost 6 bases, leaving 7 bases of the junction unmatched. The CDR3 DNA follows: TGTGCCAGCAGCCAATTTGGACAGGGCAATCAGCCCCAGCATTTT. Protein: CASSQFGQGNQPQHF.

This clonotype was recorded at least ten times. The gene calls are TRBV11-2 and TRBJ1-1, with a weak D call TRBD1 (5 bases). The CDR3 has 15 residues. Germline CDR1 is SGHAT and CDR2 is FQNNGV. Trimming shortened V by 1 base and J by 0 bases, and 9 bases separated the two germline ends. The CDR3 here is CASSLVRAMNTEAFF. CDR3 coding DNA: TGTGCCAGCAGCTTAGTCAGGGCGATGAACACTGAAGCTTTCTTT. Combining the CDR3 with reference TRBV11-2 and TRBJ1-1 gives the whole variable domain EAGVAQSPRYKIIEKRQSVAFWCNPISGHATLYWYQQILGQGPKLLIQFQNNGVVDDSQLPKDRFSAERLKGVDSTLKIQPAKLEDSAVYLCASSLVRAMNTEAFFGQGTRLTVV.

This chain joins TRBV7-2 and TRBJ2-2; a weak D match, TRBD2 (5 bases). The germline V gene has CDR1 SGHTA and CDR2 FQGNSA. The CDR3 contains 15 residues. Trimming took 2 bases from V and 1 from J, leaving 8 bases between them. DNA of the CDR3: TGTGCCAGCAGCTTACTTAGCGTGAACACCGGGGAGCTGTTTTTT. Encoded protein: CASSLLSVNTGELFF.

The V call is TRBV7-9, the J call TRBJ1-1; maybe TRBD1 (5 bases). V was clipped by 2 bases and J by 6 bases, with 16 bases between them. The CDR3 consists of 15 residues. Germline CDR1 SEHNR, CDR2 FQNEAQ (reference sequence). As DNA, the CDR3 is TGTGCCAGCAGCTTAATTGGTTTGGGGGGTGCTGAAGCTTTCTTT. Protein: CASSLIGLGGAEAFF.

This clonotype was seen many times. The CDR3 loop is CSASGPPDSPTDTQYF. The CDR3 DNA reads TGCAGTGCCAGCGGTCCTCCGGACAGCCCCACAGATACGCAGTATTTT. The chain combines TRBV20-1 with TRBJ2-3, with D possibly matching TRBD1 (6 bases). CDR1 and CDR2 from the germline V gene are DFQATT and SNEGSKA (reference sequence). This CDR3 is 16 amino acids long. The ends were cut back, 6 bases at V and 2 bases at J, with 21 bases in the middle.

This clonotype appeared once. The rearrangement links TRBV24-1 to TRBJ2-5; D is ambiguous. Trimming removed 1 base at V and 4 bases at J, with 15 bases between. Per the germline V gene, CDR1 is KGHDR and CDR2 is SFDVKD. This CDR3 contains 16 residues. The CDR3 reads CATSDFATIGRETQYF. CDR3 bases: TGTGCCACCAGTGATTTTGCGACAATCGGTCGAGAGACCCAGTACTTC.

This clonotype has a count of ten or more. The chain recombines TRBV6-1 with TRBJ2-6, with TRBD1 as a possible D gene (5 bases). V lost 8 bases, J lost 2 bases, and 13 bases lay in between. From germline, CDR1 is MNHNS and CDR2 SASEGT. This CDR3 has 15 residues. The CDR3 region is CASGSQGTGANVLTF. CDR3 coding DNA: TGTGCCAGCGGATCGCAGGGCACTGGGGCCAACGTCCTGACTTTC.

This clonotype was observed many times. V gene TRBV28 combines with J gene TRBJ2-4; D gene uncertain. CDR3 length: 12 residues. The V end lost 4 bases, the J end lost 8 bases, and 9 bases lay between the germline ends. Germline V gene data show CDR1 as MDHEN and CDR2 as SYDVKM. CDR3 amino acids: CASSSDPYIQYF. The CDR3 nucleotides read TGTGCCAGCAGTTCTGACCCTTACATTCAGTACTTC.

This clonotype was observed a few times. This chain links TRBV28 with TRBJ2-3; 7 bases align to TRBD1. CDR1 MDHEN and CDR2 SYDVKM come from the germline V gene. V gave up 3 bases and J gave up 4 bases; unmatched junction bases: 4. CDR3 length: 14 amino acids. The CDR3 loop reads CASSFLDRADTQYF. Here the CDR3 DNA reads TGTGCCAGCAGTTTTCTTGACAGGGCAGATACGCAGTATTTT.

This clonotype was counted at least ten times. The chain couples TRBV12-3 or TRBV12-4 to TRBJ1-2, with D perhaps TRBD1 (6 bases). The CDR3 spans 14 residues. The germline V and J ends were trimmed by 3 bases and 7 bases, with 15 bases remaining between them. CDR3 residues: CASSLDSGDGGYTF. The CDR3 DNA is TGTGCCAGCAGTTTGGACAGTGGCGACGGTGGCTACACCTTC.

This clonotype was seen more than once but under ten times. The genes are TRBV5-1 and TRBJ2-5; D possibly corresponds to TRBD1 (6 bases). Trimming took off 10 bases at V and 2 bases at J, with 18 bases between the two ends. The CDR3 consists of 14 residues. Germline V gene lookup returns CDR1 SGHRS and CDR2 YFSETQ. DNA for the CDR3: TGCGCCTGCCCCGGGACACTCAATCAAGAGACCCAGTACTTC. Translating it yields CACPGTLNQETQYF.

This clonotype was recorded a few times. The CDR3 sequence: CATSSPYTGELFF. The CDR3 coding sequence is TGTGCCACCAGTAGTCCTTACACCGGGGAGCTGTTTTTT. The chain has TRBV24-1 and TRBJ2-2; D not resolved. Looked up from germline, CDR1 is KGHDR and CDR2 is SFDVKD. V was pared by 6 bases and J by 3 bases, with 7 bases between. The CDR3 consists of 13 residues.

This clonotype was recorded at least ten times. The rearrangement links TRBV28 to TRBJ1-1; D perhaps matches TRBD1 (5 bases). CDR1 is MDHEN, CDR2 SYDVKM, per germline. This CDR3 has 14 residues. The V end lost 5 bases, the J end lost 3 bases, and 13 bases lay between the germline ends. The DNA for the CDR3 is TGTGCCAGCAGTACGACAGCGTGGGACACTGAAGCTTTCTTT. Translated: CASSTTAWDTEAFF.

This chain links TRBV6-5 with TRBJ2-3; 11 nucleotides align to TRBD2. The trim removed 2 bases at V and 0 bases at J, leaving 10 bases unmatched. This CDR3 contains 19 residues. Germline V lookup: CDR1 MNHEY, CDR2 SVGAGI. This chain's CDR3 is CASSYTGLAGQSSTDTQYF. CDR3 nucleotides: TGTGCCAGCAGTTACACAGGACTAGCGGGCCAAAGTAGCACAGATACGCAGTATTTT.

This clonotype has more than one count but fewer than ten. The chain couples TRBV20-1 to TRBJ2-3; 8 nucleotides agree with TRBD1. The germline V gene has CDR1 DFQATT and CDR2 SNEGSKA (reference sequence). The CDR3 loop spans 17 amino acids. Unmatched junction bases numbered 9, after V lost 1 base and J lost 0 bases. CDR3 in DNA: TGCAGTGCTAGAGTTAGGACAGGGTGGTATAGCACAGATACGCAGTATTTT. Translating it yields CSARVRTGWYSTDTQYF.

The chain has TRBV5-1 and TRBJ2-6; the D call may be TRBD1 or TRBD2 (5 bases each). CDR1 SGHRS and CDR2 YFSETQ come from the germline V gene. This CDR3 comprises 21 residues. V lost 1 base to trimming and J lost 0 bases, with 23 bases between them. CDR3 amino acids: CASSLLVQQPDGGSGANVLTF. The CDR3 bases are TGCGCCAGCAGCTTGTTGGTCCAGCAGCCAGATGGGGGCTCTGGGGCCAACGTCCTGACTTTC.

V gene TRBV7-2 combines with J gene TRBJ2-7; D uncertain. The V end was cut by 0 bases, the J end by 0 bases, with 12 bases between. The germline gives CDR1 SGHTA, CDR2 FQGNSA. This CDR3 region has 16 residues. CDR3 region: CASSLATADHSYEQYF. The CDR3 DNA follows: TGTGCCAGCAGCTTAGCGACGGCAGACCACTCCTACGAGCAGTACTTC.